These T cell receptor beta chains were read from a single sample in a study of blood T cell repertoires in COVID-19. Sequencing was performed with immunoSEQ multiplex PCR; in TCRdb, only in-frame clones are kept and a portion is missing. The sample has roughly 43,000 clones; approximately 85% are singletons. The source material was peripheral blood. The receptors were gathered from a human donor in a cohort sampled during active COVID-19. The donor label of this sample is uncertain. Both conserved end residues are part of each CDR3. D genes are given only for firm matches. Only some rows state a clone size, as once, few, many or a class for expanded clones.

abundance,v_gene,j_gene,d_gene,CDR3nt,CDR3aa
NA,TRBV7-9,TRBJ2-7,TRBD1,TGTGCCAGCAGCCCTTGGACAGGGACCTACGAGCAGTACTTC,CASSPWTGTYEQYF
NA,TRBV29-1,TRBJ2-7,TRBD2,TGCAGCGTTGGTGCTAGCGGGGGTTACGAGCAGTACTTC,CSVGASGGYEQYF
NA,TRBV5-6,TRBJ2-1,TRBD2,TGTGCCAGCAGTTGGGGGAGGGGAAGCTACAATGAGCAGTTCTTC,CASSWGRGSYNEQFF
NA,TRBV27,TRBJ2-3,NA,TGTGCCAGCAGTTTAAGGGGTCAGGGTGGAGATACGCAGTATTTT,CASSLRGQGGDTQYF
NA,TRBV4-1,TRBJ2-7,TRBD1,TGCGCCAGCAGCCAGCAACCGGGACAGGGAGGTGGTGAGCAGTACTTC,CASSQQPGQGGGEQYF
NA,TRBV5-6,TRBJ2-5,NA,TGTGCCAGCAGCTTGGCAGGCAGGGGCAGGGAGACCCAGTACTTC,CASSLAGRGRETQYF
once,TRBV5-4,TRBJ2-3,NA,TGTGCCAGCAGCTTGTGGACAGCGACAGATACGCAGTATTTT,CASSLWTATDTQYF
once,TRBV18,TRBJ2-7,NA,TGTGCCAGCTCACCACGGGGGCCGGTCTACGAGCAGTACTTC,CASSPRGPVYEQYF
few,TRBV29-1,TRBJ1-2,NA,TGCAGCGTTGTGGCGGCCGGGGGCTATGGCTACACCTTC,CSVVAAGGYGYTF
NA,TRBV7-2,TRBJ1-2,NA,TGTGCCAGCAGCTTAGATAATTATGGCTACACCTTC,CASSLDNYGYTF
NA,TRBV28,TRBJ2-5,TRBD1,TGTGCCAGCAGTTCCGTGGGACAGGAACAAGAGACCCAGTACTTC,CASSSVGQEQETQYF
NA,TRBV11-1,TRBJ1-2,TRBD1,TGTGCCAGCAGCCGGGGACAGGGTAGCTATGGCTACACCTTC,CASSRGQGSYGYTF
NA,TRBV19,TRBJ1-6,NA,TGTGCCAGTAGTATATCGGGGTCGGTGAGCAGCCATGATTCACCCCTCCACTTT,CASSISGSVSSHDSPLHF
NA,TRBV29-1,TRBJ2-5,NA,TGCAGCGATTGGACTACCAACCAAGAGACCCAGTACTTC,CSDWTTNQETQYF
NA,TRBV9,TRBJ2-6,NA,TGTGCCAGCAGCCAATCGGGGGATATGGCTCTTGGGGCCAACGTCCTGACTTTC,CASSQSGDMALGANVLTF
NA,TRBV6-5,TRBJ2-7,TRBD1,TGTGCCAGCAGCACCGACAGGGGAGGCTACGAGCAGTACTTC,CASSTDRGGYEQYF
NA,TRBV5-1,TRBJ2-7,TRBD2,TGCGCCAGCAGCCCTACGACTAGCGGAACCTACGAGCAGTACTTC,CASSPTTSGTYEQYF
once,TRBV2,TRBJ1-6,TRBD1,TGTGCCAGCAGTCGGACAGGGGGTGGTAGCGCCTATAATTCACCCCTCCACTTT,CASSRTGGGSAYNSPLHF
NA,TRBV5-1,TRBJ2-7,TRBD1,TGCGCCAGCGCAGGGGACAGTGGATCCTACGAGCAGTACTTC,CASAGDSGSYEQYF
once,TRBV7-9,TRBJ2-3,TRBD2,TGTGCCAGCAGCTCCCTAGCGGGGGGGGCAGATACGCAGTATTTT,CASSSLAGGADTQYF
NA,TRBV11-2,TRBJ1-1,NA,TGTGCCAGCAGCCATGGGAGGCAGGGTGAAGCTTTCTTT,CASSHGRQGEAFF
NA,TRBV4-1,TRBJ2-3,NA,TGCGCCAGCAGCCAAGTCGGCAGGGTTGACACAGATACGCAGTATTTT,CASSQVGRVDTDTQYF
NA,TRBV30,TRBJ1-2,TRBD1,TGTGCCCAAAAGGGACAGTATAACTATGGCTACACCTTC,CAQKGQYNYGYTF
NA,TRBV2,TRBJ1-2,TRBD1,TGTGCCAGCAGTGTGTCGGGAACAGGGGGCGCGGGCTATGGCTACACCTTC,CASSVSGTGGAGYGYTF
NA,TRBV19,TRBJ2-3,TRBD1,TGTGCCAGTAGTGTAGGACCCTCAGGGGGCCGCACAGATACGCAGTATTTT,CASSVGPSGGRTDTQYF
NA,TRBV5-1,TRBJ2-7,TRBD1,TGCGCCAGCCGGCCGGGACAGGGGTTAAACGAGCAGTACTTC,CASRPGQGLNEQYF
few,TRBV27,TRBJ1-2,TRBD1,TGTGCCAGCAGTTTTCGAACAGGGGGCCCCTATGGCTACACCTTC,CASSFRTGGPYGYTF
NA,TRBV7-9,TRBJ1-2,TRBD1,TGTGCCAGCAGCGTGGACAGGGTCAACTATGGCTACACCTTC,CASSVDRVNYGYTF
once,TRBV19,TRBJ1-4,TRBD1,TGTGCCAGTAGCAAATCGGGACAGCGCGGTAATGAAAAACTGTTTTTT,CASSKSGQRGNEKLFF
NA,TRBV9,TRBJ2-7,NA,TGTGCCAGCAGCGTAGGACAGATGACCTACGAGCAGTACTTC,CASSVGQMTYEQYF
NA,TRBV28,TRBJ2-2,NA,TGTGCCAGCAGTTTGTCCCCGCAGGGGACCGGGGAGCTGTTTTTT,CASSLSPQGTGELFF
NA,TRBV30,TRBJ2-1,NA,TGTGCCTACAGTCAGGGTCTCCTCTCCTACAATGAGCAGTTCTTC,CAYSQGLLSYNEQFF